A selection of T cell receptor beta chains follows, all from one sample in a study of blood T cells in healthy people across ages. TCRdb itself ran the 5' RACE reads through MiXCR, one entry per CDR3 protein. The repertoire includes about 840,000 distinct CDR3 sequences, roughly 29% of them detected once, and approximately 10% sits in the top ten. These records were also assigned to another study, of T cells of mothers and their children.

Sequencing input: blood. All receptors derive from a woman in her thirties or forties in good health. Each CDR3 is given with its conserved first and last residue. A D gene is named only where the DNA matches it firmly. Clone size is given for some rows only: seen once, a few or many times, or a class if the clone is expanded.

d_call j_call v_call clone_size cdr3_nt cdr3_aa
TRBD1 TRBJ1-5 TRBV20-1 many TGCAGTGCTACCGGGACAGGGGTTGATAGCAATCAGCCCCAGCATTTT CSATGTGVDSNQPQHF
NA TRBJ1-1 TRBV20-1 few TGCAGTGCTAGGATGCCAGATCGCCCTGAAGCTTTCTTT CSARMPDRPEAFF
TRBD1 TRBJ2-7 TRBV7-9 many TGTGCCAGCAGCTTTCACGAGACAGGGGTTAGGGAGCAGTACTTC CASSFHETGVREQYF
NA TRBJ2-1 TRBV27 NA TGTGCCAGCAGGGATTACGACGGTCATGGGGATGAGCAGTTCTTC CASRDYDGHGDEQFF
NA TRBJ1-1 TRBV28 NA TGTGCCAGCAGTTTACCCGGTGGGGGCACTGAAGCTTTCTTT CASSLPGGGTEAFF
NA TRBJ2-1 TRBV12-3/TRBV12-4 NA TGTGCCAGCAGGTTAAACAGGAACAATGAGCAGTTCTTC CASRLNRNNEQFF
NA TRBJ2-1 TRBV7-9 NA TGTGCCAGCAGCTTAGCGGTTGCAGCACTCGAGCAGTTCTTC CASSLAVAALEQFF
TRBD1 TRBJ2-5 TRBV7-9 many TGTGCCAGCAGCTCGACAGGGGGCAGGTTGCAAGAGACCCAGTACTTC CASSSTGGRLQETQYF
NA TRBJ1-1 TRBV5-1 few TGCGCCAGCAGCCCGGCCCGGGGGAGGAACACTGAAGCTTTCTTT CASSPARGRNTEAFF
TRBD1 TRBJ2-7 TRBV27 few TGTGCCAGCAGTTTTGGTGACAGGGGATATAAGCAGTACTTC CASSFGDRGYKQYF
NA TRBJ1-4 TRBV20-1 NA TGCAGTGCTAGAGCAGGAGGGGGGCGGGAAACACTGTTTTTT CSARAGGGRETLFF
TRBD1 TRBJ2-7 TRBV12-3/TRBV12-4 many TGTGCCAGACCGGGACAGGGGGCATACGAGCAGTACTTC CARPGQGAYEQYF
NA TRBJ2-7 TRBV12-3/TRBV12-4 NA TGTGCCAGCAGTTTTACCGACCGGGGGGAGCAGTACTTC CASSFTDRGEQYF
NA TRBJ1-5 TRBV7-2 NA TGTGCCAGCAGCTTAGCGCCGTTAGCAACTACTAATCAGCCCCAGCATTTT CASSLAPLATTNQPQHF
NA TRBJ2-3 TRBV15 few TGTGCCACCAGTCCCGGCGACATAGGATCCACAGATACGCAGTATTTT CATSPGDIGSTDTQYF
NA TRBJ2-3 TRBV30 NA TGTGCCTGGACCACAGGGCCCGCAGATACGCAGTATTTT CAWTTGPADTQYF
NA TRBJ1-1 TRBV12-3/TRBV12-4 many TGTGCCAGCAGCTTAGGCCCCGGTAACACTGAAGCTTTCTTT CASSLGPGNTEAFF
TRBD1 TRBJ1-2 TRBV5-6 once TGTGCCAGCGACCGGGACAGGGGAACTAATGGCTACACCTTC CASDRDRGTNGYTF
TRBD2 TRBJ2-2 TRBV10-3 few TGTGCCATCAGTGGGGCCGGGGGGACTAGGAACACCGGGGAGCTGTTTTTT CAISGAGGTRNTGELFF
TRBD1 TRBJ1-4 TRBV12-3/TRBV12-4 NA TGTGCCAGCAGTTCGGCAGGGGGCAGTGAAAAACTGTTTTTT CASSSAGGSEKLFF
NA TRBJ2-1 TRBV5-1 NA TGCGCCAGCAGCTTGCCAGCCTACAATGAGCAGTTCTTC CASSLPAYNEQFF
NA TRBJ2-6 TRBV2 once TGTGCCAGCAGTACTCAGGCTGGGGCCAACGTCCTGACTTTC CASSTQAGANVLTF
TRBD1 TRBJ2-7 TRBV12-3/TRBV12-4 many TGTGCCAGCAGTTTCGGGGGACAGGGAGGCTTCGAGCAGTACTTC CASSFGGQGGFEQYF
NA TRBJ2-3 TRBV7-9 NA TGTGCCAGCAGCTCGCTGGACTCTTCTTTGGGCACAGATACGCAGTATTTT CASSSLDSSLGTDTQYF
NA TRBJ2-7 TRBV7-2 many TGTGCCAGCACCGATCAGGGCCTGGGGAAGCAGTACTTC CASTDQGLGKQYF
NA TRBJ2-3 TRBV7-2 many TGTGCCAGCAGCTCTACTAGTATAGATACGCAGTATTTT CASSSTSIDTQYF
NA TRBJ1-2 TRBV14 NA TGTGCCAGCAGCGAAGGACTTAACTATGGCTACACCTTC CASSEGLNYGYTF
NA TRBJ1-2 TRBV10-3 many TGTGCCATCAGTCCACAAACAGAAGAATATGGCTACACCTTC CAISPQTEEYGYTF
NA TRBJ2-1 TRBV9 NA TGTGCCAGCAGCGACCCTGCCCTTGAGACCCAGTTCTTC CASSDPALETQFF
TRBD2 TRBJ2-1 TRBV5-1 few TGCGCCAGCAGCTTGCGACTAGCGGGGAGAAGCTCCTACAATGAGCAGTTCTTC CASSLRLAGRSSYNEQFF
NA TRBJ2-3 TRBV29-1 few TGCAGCGTTGTGGGACTCCGCACAGATACGCAGTATTTT CSVVGLRTDTQYF
NA TRBJ2-7 TRBV7-8 NA TGTGCCAGCAGCTTAGACAGGGACCAGCACGAGCAGTACTTC CASSLDRDQHEQYF
NA TRBJ2-2 TRBV30 few TGTGCCTGGTCAGGTGTCGCCGGGGAGCTGTTTTTT CAWSGVAGELFF
NA TRBJ2-7 TRBV5-1 NA TGCGCCAGCAGTCCCGAAATACGCTACGAGCAGTACTTC CASSPEIRYEQYF
NA TRBJ2-7 TRBV5-1 few TGCGCCAGCAACCGAGACGGCGGGATTTTAAGGCCCTACGAGCAGTACTTC CASNRDGGILRPYEQYF
NA TRBJ1-2 TRBV20-1 few TGCAGTGCTAGGACCGCCTATACCTCTAACTATGGCTACACCTTC CSARTAYTSNYGYTF
NA TRBJ1-5 TRBV6-5 NA TGTGCCAGCAGGTCGACAGTGAATAGCAATCAGCCCCAGCATTTT CASRSTVNSNQPQHF
TRBD1 TRBJ1-1 TRBV5-1 NA TGCGCCAGCAGCCATGGACAGGGACTGAACACTGAAGCTTTCTTT CASSHGQGLNTEAFF
TRBD1 TRBJ2-1 TRBV24-1 NA TGTGCCACCAGTGATCCACAGGGGAATGGCATCAATGAGCAGTTCTTC CATSDPQGNGINEQFF
NA TRBJ1-5 TRBV28 few TGTGCCAGCAGCTATTCGGGACACCATAGCAATCAGCCCCAGCATTTT CASSYSGHHSNQPQHF
NA TRBJ2-7 TRBV20-1 many TGCAGTGCTAGAGATAGAATGGGGGCCTCCTACGAGCAGTACTTC CSARDRMGASYEQYF
NA TRBJ2-7 TRBV29-1 many TGCAGCGTTGAAGGAGTCGGCCCATCCTACGAGCAGTACTTC CSVEGVGPSYEQYF
NA TRBJ1-1 TRBV6-2/TRBV6-3 few TGTGCCAGCAGTTACTCAATGCGGCCGAACACTGAAGCTTTCTTT CASSYSMRPNTEAFF
TRBD2 TRBJ2-5 TRBV20-1 NA TGCAGTGCTAGAGGGCCGGGGGGGGGCCAAGAGACCCAGTACTTC CSARGPGGGQETQYF
TRBD2 TRBJ2-1 TRBV29-1 many TGCAGCGAAAGCGGGGGACTTTACAATGAGCAGTTCTTC CSESGGLYNEQFF